These 23 T cell receptor beta chains were all obtained from the same sample, sequenced in a study of neoadjuvant nivolumab and ipilimumab in lung cancer. Produced via immunoSEQ multiplex PCR; TCRdb's table is partial and in-frame only. The sample yields some 9,300 clones, approximately 84% seen once. Sequenced material: tumor tissue, taken after neoadjuvant nivolumab, alone or with ipilimumab, at or shortly before surgery. The receptor source for this set is an adult with non-small cell lung cancer.

The V call is TRBV6-6, the J call TRBJ1-2; TRBD1 matches at 8 bases. The junction had 11 bases not matched to a gene; V was cut back by 6 bases and J by 5 bases. The CDR3 is 15 residues long. In germline, CDR1 is MNHNY, CDR2 SVGAGI (reference sequence). The CDR3 coding sequence is TGTGCCAGCAGCTCAGTCGGACAGGGTTGGTATGGCTACACCTTC. Encoded protein: CASSSVGQGWYGYTF.

In its sample, this clone was seen a few times. This chain uses TRBV5-6 with TRBJ1-1; 7 nucleotides match TRBD1. The germline V gene has CDR1 SGHDT and CDR2 YYEEEE. The V segment lost 0 bases and the J segment 3 bases; nucleotides outside the gene matches: 17. The CDR3 sequence is 19 residues long. The CDR3 protein is CASSLVWDRSRRDHTEAFF. In nucleotides, the CDR3 is TGTGCCAGCAGCTTGGTATGGGACAGATCCCGACGGGACCACACTGAAGCTTTCTTT.

The CDR3 DNA reads TGTGCCAGCAGCTTGGCCCGCGGGTGGGGCTCCTACGAGCAGTACTTC. This sequence encodes CASSLARGWGSYEQYF. The chain has TRBV5-4 and TRBJ2-7; maybe TRBD2 (5 bases). V was shortened by 0 bases and J by 0 bases, with 13 bases between the two germline ends. This CDR3 comprises 16 residues. Germline loops: CDR1 SGHNT, CDR2 YYREEE (reference sequence). The full variable domain, completed using reference TRBV5-4 and TRBJ2-7, is ETGVTQSPTHLIKTRGQQVTLRCSSQSGHNTVSWYQQALGQGPQFIFQYYREEENGRGNFPPRFSGLQFPNYSSELNVNALELDDSALYLCASSLARGWGSYEQYFGPGTRLTVT.

CDR3 loop: CASSLAGGTDTQYF. The DNA of the CDR3 is TGTGCCAGTTCGCTAGCGGGCGGCACAGATACGCAGTATTTT. This chain joins TRBV6-5 and TRBJ2-3; 8 bases are a match to TRBD2. Germline V lookup: CDR1 MNHEY, CDR2 SVGAGI. With V trimmed by 9 bases and J by 1 base, 6 bases remained unmatched. The CDR3 contains 14 residues.

This clone was observed a single time. CDR3: CASSYGGNQPQHF. The CDR3 DNA sequence: TGTGCCAGCAGTTACGGTGGCAATCAGCCCCAGCATTTT. This chain connects TRBV6-5 to TRBJ1-5, with no clear D. The germline V gene has CDR1 MNHEY and CDR2 SVGAGI. This CDR3 has 13 amino acids. V was cut by 2 bases and J by 2 bases, with 4 bases left in between.

By share, this clone counts as hyperexpanded (1% or more). The DNA for the CDR3 is TGTGCCAGCAGCCGGACAGATCCAAGCTCCTATAATTCACCCCTCCACTTT. Translated, it gives CASSRTDPSSYNSPLHF. The rearrangement links TRBV7-8 to TRBJ1-6; D is perhaps TRBD1 (6 bases). Trimming took off 5 bases at V and 0 bases at J, with 14 bases between the two ends. Germline V lookup: CDR1 SGHVS, CDR2 FQNEAQ. The CDR3 contains 17 residues.

The V gene is TRBV9, the J gene TRBJ2-1; 9 bases agree with TRBD2. Trimming took 4 bases from V and 0 from J; bases not matched to a gene: 5. The CDR3 loop spans 16 amino acids. Germline CDR1 is SGDLS and CDR2 is YYNGEE. CDR3 in amino acids: CASSLYSGSSYNEQFF. CDR3 in DNA: TGTGCCAGCAGCCTCTATAGCGGGAGCTCCTACAATGAGCAGTTCTTC. Filled out from reference TRBV9 and TRBJ2-1, the complete variable domain reads DSGVTQTPKHLITATGQRVTLRCSPRSGDLSVYWYQQSLDQGLQFLIQYYNGEERAKGNILERFSAQQFPDLHSELNLSSLELGDSALYFCASSLYSGSSYNEQFFGPGTRLTVL.

The CDR3 DNA is TGTGCCAGCAGCTTAGGAGTGGGGGCGCGGGGCACTGAAGCTTTCTTT. It encodes CASSLGVGARGTEAFF. This chain joins TRBV7-9 and TRBJ1-1, with a tentative D call TRBD1 (6 bases). Trimming took 1 base from V and 4 from J, leaving 16 bases between them. This CDR3 comprises 16 residues. Germline V gene lookup returns CDR1 SEHNR and CDR2 FQNEAQ (reference sequence). Drawing the rest from reference TRBV7-9 and TRBJ1-1, the complete variable domain is DTGVSQNPRHKITKRGQNVTFRCDPISEHNRLYWYRQTLGQGPEFLTYFQNEAQLEKSRLLSDRFSAERPKGSFSTLEIQRTEQGDSAMYLCASSLGVGARGTEAFFGQGTRLTVV.

This chain connects TRBV6-1 to TRBJ1-2; D may be TRBD1 (5 bases). Trimming stripped 3 bases from V and 5 bases from J, with 19 bases between. Per germline, CDR1 MNHNS and CDR2 SASEGT. This CDR3 is 16 amino acids long. The CDR3: CASSEMTDRGFYGYTF. The CDR3 DNA sequence: TGTGCCAGCAGTGAGATGACAGATAGGGGCTTTTATGGCTACACCTTC.

This clone was picked up one time. The J gene is TRBJ2-1, the V gene TRBV7-6; 9 bases are a match to TRBD2. The germline V gene encodes CDR1 SGHVS and CDR2 FNYEAQ. The ends lost 5 bases at V and 1 base at J; junction bases unmatched: 9. This CDR3 has 17 amino acids. CDR3 protein: CASSPSGLASSYNEQFF. The CDR3 DNA is TGTGCCAGCAGCCCAAGCGGACTAGCGAGTTCCTACAATGAGCAGTTCTTC.

The CDR3 loop is CASSSPARGYTF. The DNA for the CDR3 is TGTGCCAGCAGCAGTCCCGCGAGGGGCTACACCTTC. The chain uses TRBV9 and TRBJ1-2; D ambiguous. This CDR3 comprises 12 residues. Germline V CDR1 and CDR2: SGDLS, YYNGEE. Between the trimmed V and J ends, which lost 4 bases and 8 bases, there was a span of 12 bases.

The rearrangement links TRBV11-3 to TRBJ2-1, with 8 bases identical to TRBD2. The CDR3 length is 17 residues. CDR1 is SGHNT and CDR2 is YENEEA in the germline V gene. V lost 5 bases and J lost 5; bases outside the gene matches: 14. The CDR3 bases are TGTGCCAGCAGCCCCCCCGGATCTGGCGGGGGGAACAATGAGCAGTTCTTC. This translates into CASSPPGSGGGNNEQFF.

The chain is built from TRBV2 and TRBJ2-5; D not resolved. Germline CDR1 is SNHLY and CDR2 is FYNNEI. The CDR3 consists of 12 residues. V lost 6 bases, J lost 1 base, and 6 bases lay in between. CDR3 in amino acids: CASRTVQETQYF. Here the CDR3 DNA reads TGTGCCAGCAGGACTGTCCAAGAGACCCAGTACTTC.

The chain couples TRBV18 to TRBJ2-7; a weak D match, TRBD1 (5 bases). The CDR3 covers 13 residues. Deletions cut 3 bases from V and 2 bases from J, with 8 bases between. The V gene's germline CDR1 is KGHSH and CDR2 LQKENI. The CDR3: CASSPTDTYEQYF. CDR3 bases: TGTGCCAGCTCACCTACGGACACCTACGAGCAGTACTTC.

This clone has more than one count but fewer than ten. The chain employs TRBV6-1 and TRBJ1-2; D not resolved. This CDR3 is built from 12 residues. Per the germline V gene, CDR1 is MNHNS and CDR2 is SASEGT. The V end lost 8 bases, the J end lost 5 bases, and 12 bases lay between the germline ends. CDR3 region: CASGRTEYGYTF. The CDR3, as DNA: TGTGCCAGCGGTCGGACCGAATATGGCTACACCTTC.

This chain joins TRBV5-6 and TRBJ2-2, with D unresolved. The CDR3 is made up of 13 amino acids. V lost 4 bases and J 5 bases, leaving 9 bases between the germline ends. The germline CDR1 and CDR2 sequences are SGHDT and YYEEEE. The CDR3 spells CASSPDKTGELFF. The CDR3 DNA sequence: TGTGCCAGCAGCCCCGATAAAACCGGGGAGCTGTTTTTT.

The rearrangement uses TRBV5-8 and TRBJ2-1; no reliable D call. The CDR3 is 15 amino acids. Germline lookup yields CDR1 SGHTS and CDR2 YDEGEE. Deletions cut 2 bases from V and 0 bases from J, with 9 bases between. The CDR3 here is CASSFWGSSYNEQFF. For the CDR3, the DNA is TGTGCCAGCAGCTTCTGGGGTAGCTCCTACAATGAGCAGTTCTTC.

V usage is TRBV7-3 and J usage is TRBJ2-5; D is possibly TRBD1 or TRBD2 (5 bases each). Trimming took off 6 bases at V and 5 bases at J, with 13 bases between the two ends. The germline V gene encodes CDR1 SGHTA and CDR2 FQGTGA. The CDR3 has 13 residues. The CDR3 sequence is CASSFGGRETQYF. In nucleotides, the CDR3 is TGTGCCAGCAGTTTTGGGGGTCGGGAGACCCAGTACTTC.

The chain couples TRBV25-1 to TRBJ1-2; a weak D match, TRBD1 (5 bases). Trimming shortened V by 7 bases and J by 5 bases, and 17 bases separated the two germline ends. This CDR3 spans 14 amino acids. The germline V gene encodes CDR1 MGHDK and CDR2 SYGVNS. The CDR3 region is CASTDNDRRYGYTF. The CDR3 nucleotides read TGTGCCAGCACCGATAACGACAGACGGTATGGCTACACCTTC.

In this sample, this clone turned up once. The rearrangement uses TRBV11-1 and TRBJ2-3, with a weak D call TRBD2 (5 bases). V dropped 5 bases and J dropped 2 bases, with 14 bases sitting between them. CDR3 size: 15 residues. CDR1 SGHAT and CDR2 FQDESV come from the germline V gene (reference sequence). For the CDR3, the DNA is TGTGCCAGCAGCCCCCGTACTAGAAACACAGATACGCAGTATTTT. This translates into CASSPRTRNTDTQYF.

This chain links TRBV20-1 with TRBJ2-5; D not resolved. The CDR3 is 11 residues long. V lost 4 bases to trimming and J lost 0 bases, with 3 bases between them. The V gene's germline CDR1 is DFQATT and CDR2 SNEGSKA (reference sequence). The CDR3 DNA is TGCAGTGCTATCAACCAAGAGACCCAGTACTTC. It encodes CSAINQETQYF.

V and J are TRBV5-1 and TRBJ2-1, with D maybe TRBD2 (6 bases). CDR3 length: 15 amino acids. Germline values: CDR1 SGHRS, CDR2 YFSETQ. Trimming took 5 bases from V and 5 from J, leaving 17 bases between them. CDR3 residues: CASSSRPSENNEQFF. In nucleotides, the CDR3 is TGCGCCAGCAGTTCTAGACCTAGCGAGAACAATGAGCAGTTCTTC.

The chain joins TRBV5-1 to TRBJ2-3; TRBD1 aligns across 9 bases. The length of the CDR3 is 14 residues. Germline loops: CDR1 SGHRS, CDR2 YFSETQ. The V gene end was trimmed by 4 bases and the J gene end by 3 bases; junction bases not matched to a gene: 3. The CDR3 loop reads CASSRDRETDTQYF. For the CDR3, the DNA is TGCGCCAGCAGCCGGGACAGGGAAACAGATACGCAGTATTTT.